This T cell receptor (beta chain) is from a study of blood T cell repertoires in COVID-19. Overall study context: COVID-19 samples from acute and convalescent phases originated in the United States, Italy and Spain. PBMCs, B-cell-depleted T cells, or T cells were the source of the cDNA or gDNA that made up the material.

This clone occurred a few times. Here immunoSEQ multiplex PCR was the method, and the copy in TCRdb shows in-frame clones only, minus some. The table lists approximately 220,000 clones, just over 85% of them singletons. The CDR3 sequence is 16 residues long. Germline V CDR1 and CDR2: SEHNR, FQNEAQ (reference sequence). J gave up 0 bases and V 1 base, and 4 bases lay outside the gene matches. This receptor was obtained from a man in his fifties or sixties with acute or convalescent COVID-19. The rearrangement uses TRBV7-9 and TRBJ2-3; 7 nucleotides line up with TRBD1. Sequences were obtained from peripheral blood. The CDR3 DNA reads as TGTGCCAGCAGCTTAGGTCAGGGGGATAGCACAGATACGCAGTATTTT. Encoded protein: CASSLGQGDSTDTQYF.